Below, 12 T cell receptor beta chains from the same sample are listed, as sequenced in a study of blood T cell repertoires in COVID-19. Measured with immunoSEQ multiplex PCR; TCRdb has only the in-frame clones, and not every one. This table has approximately 270,000 clones, approximately 89% appearing once. Sequenced sample: peripheral blood. Every receptor here comes from a middle-aged man with active or convalescent COVID-19.

With respect to this clone: This sample includes further DNA sequences coding for the same CDR3. The rearrangement uses TRBV7-3 and TRBJ2-2, with D possibly matching TRBD1 (6 bases). Looked up from germline, CDR1 is SGHTA and CDR2 is FQGTGA. Trimming removed 4 bases from V and 1 base from J, with 7 bases in between. This CDR3 is built from 14 residues. CDR3 protein: CASSSQGNTGELFF. Here the CDR3 DNA reads TGTGCCAGCAGCTCACAGGGGAACACCGGGGAGCTGTTTTTT.

This sequence joins TRBV7-9 and TRBJ2-7; a weak D match, TRBD1 (6 bases). CDR3 length: 12 amino acids. Between the trimmed V and J ends, which lost 4 bases and 9 bases, there was a span of 13 bases. Germline lookup yields CDR1 SEHNR and CDR2 FQNEAQ (reference sequence). The CDR3 DNA is TGTGCCAGCAGCTCGGACAGTCCCGGGCAGTACTTC. Protein product: CASSSDSPGQYF.

This chain links TRBV4-1 with TRBJ1-1; D unclear. Looked up from germline, CDR1 is MGHRA and CDR2 is YSYEKL. The CDR3 spans 15 residues. The V and J ends lost 1 base and 4 bases respectively, with 13 bases between them. For the CDR3, the DNA is TGCGCCAGCAGCCAAGCGCGGGGAGTAGGCACTGAAGCTTTCTTT. The encoded protein is CASSQARGVGTEAFF.

The genes are TRBV29-1 and TRBJ2-2; TRBD1 matches at 7 bases. The junction had 6 bases not matched to a gene; V was cut back by 7 bases and J by 4 bases. Germline V gene lookup returns CDR1 SQVTM and CDR2 ANQGSEA. The CDR3 consists of 13 residues. In nucleotides, the CDR3 is TGCAGCGCCGACAGGGTCACCACCGGGGAGCTGTTTTTT. Encoded protein: CSADRVTTGELFF.

This rearrangement joins TRBV6-2 or TRBV6-3 to TRBJ2-2, with D perhaps matching TRBD2 (5 bases). Trimming removed 6 bases at V and 0 bases at J, with 8 bases between. The CDR3 runs to 14 residues. Germline CDR1 MNHEY, CDR2 SVGEGT. Written as DNA, the CDR3 is TGTGCCAGCAGCCTACTAGCGAACACCGGGGAGCTGTTTTTT. Its protein is CASSLLANTGELFF.

The V and J genes are TRBV29-1 and TRBJ1-4, with D uncertain. Per the germline V gene, CDR1 is SQVTM and CDR2 is ANQGSEA. V lost 4 bases to trimming and J lost 1 base, with 13 bases between them. The length of the CDR3 is 15 residues. CDR3 region: CSVVFYGVTNEKLFF. CDR3 sequence (DNA): TGCAGCGTTGTTTTTTACGGTGTAACTAATGAAAAACTGTTTTTT.

This clone was seen a single time. The chain employs TRBV19 and TRBJ1-2, with TRBD1 matching 8 bases. Germline-derived CDR1 and CDR2 are LNHDA and SQIVND (reference sequence). CDR3 length: 15 amino acids. The ends lost 2 bases at V and 7 bases at J; junction bases unmatched: 9. CDR3 coding DNA: TGTGCCAGTAGTATAATTGAGGACAGGGTCGCTGGCTACACCTTC. This encodes CASSIIEDRVAGYTF.

The V and J genes are TRBV6-5 and TRBJ2-1, with D tentatively TRBD1 (6 bases). CDR1 and CDR2 (germline): MNHEY, SVGAGI. V lost 2 bases, J lost 3 bases, and 8 bases lay in between. The CDR3 is 14 amino acids. This chain's CDR3 is CASSYEGVYNEQFF. The CDR3 nucleotides are TGTGCCAGCAGTTACGAGGGGGTCTACAATGAGCAGTTCTTC.

The rearrangement joins TRBV7-9 to TRBJ1-1; D is perhaps TRBD1 (5 bases). This CDR3 comprises 14 residues. Germline V gives CDR1 SEHNR, CDR2 FQNEAQ (reference sequence). The V and J ends lost 5 bases and 1 base respectively, with 11 bases between them. This chain's CDR3 is CASSLGLSNTEAFF. DNA for the CDR3: TGTGCCAGCAGCCTGGGACTGTCGAACACTGAAGCTTTCTTT.

The gene calls are TRBV19 and TRBJ1-6, with 9 bases matching TRBD1. The CDR3 is made up of 14 amino acids. V trimming: 1 base; J trimming: 12 bases; junction bases outside the gene matches: 4. Germline V gene lookup returns CDR1 LNHDA and CDR2 SQIVND (reference sequence). The CDR3 nucleotides are TGTGCCAGTAGTATAGTCGTGGGACAGGGACCCCTCCACTTT. Protein sequence: CASSIVVGQGPLHF.

This rearrangement joins TRBV5-1 to TRBJ2-1; no clear D. With 4 bases removed from V and 0 bases from J, the gap between germline ends came to 8 bases. The CDR3 runs to 14 residues. From germline, CDR1 is SGHRS and CDR2 YFSETQ. This CDR3 is CASSHTSSYNEQFF. For the CDR3, the DNA is TGCGCCAGCAGCCATACAAGCTCCTACAATGAGCAGTTCTTC.

The chain combines TRBV7-6 with TRBJ1-1, with 9 bases identical to TRBD1. CDR3 size: 15 residues. Germline V CDR1 and CDR2: SGHVS, FNYEAQ. With 3 bases clipped from V and 5 bases from J, the junction kept 7 bases outside the gene matches. CDR3 loop: CASSFSGQGDTEAFF. DNA for the CDR3: TGTGCCAGCAGCTTCTCGGGACAGGGAGATACTGAAGCTTTCTTT.